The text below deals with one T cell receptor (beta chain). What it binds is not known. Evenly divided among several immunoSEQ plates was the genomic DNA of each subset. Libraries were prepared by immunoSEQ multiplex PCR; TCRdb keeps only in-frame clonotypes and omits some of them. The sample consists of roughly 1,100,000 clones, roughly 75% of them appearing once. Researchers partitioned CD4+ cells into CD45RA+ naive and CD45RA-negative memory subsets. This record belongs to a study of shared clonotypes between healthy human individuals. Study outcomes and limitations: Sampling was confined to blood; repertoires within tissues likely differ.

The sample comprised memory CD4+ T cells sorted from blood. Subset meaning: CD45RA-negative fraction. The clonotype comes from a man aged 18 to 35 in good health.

The CDR3 nucleotides are TGTGCCAGCGGGACAGTCCTTTACGAGCAGTACTTC. It specifies CASGTVLYEQYF. V gene TRBV6-5 combines with J gene TRBJ2-7; 7 positions match TRBD1. This CDR3 region has 12 residues. After removal of 8 bases from V and 4 bases from J, the junction contained 5 bases not matched to a gene. Germline-derived CDR1 and CDR2 are MNHEY and SVGAGI.